This T cell receptor (beta chain) emerged from a study of T cells in Graves' hyperthyroidism and ophthalmopathy. In this sample, this clonotype turned up many times. Its antigen is not identified. Notes on the study in general: Before onset, ophthalmopathy was predicted by the model a median 6.5 months earlier. Stable hyperthyroidism and ophthalmopathy were separated using 13 V-J signatures.

This CDR3 comprises 17 residues. Trimming took off 1 base at V and 6 bases at J, with 20 bases between the two ends. Germline V gene sequence: CDR1 SGHTA, CDR2 FQGNSA. Diagnosis rested on symptoms, serum thyroxine and TRAb, thyroid ultrasound, and orbital computed tomography. Fresh peripheral blood, about 10 ml of it, supplied the PBMCs. Regions amplified from RNA transcripts were the TCR beta CDR3 regions. RT-PCR in the first round (using the HTBI primer set) targeted the TCR CDR3. TCRdb re-called the multiplex PCR reads with MiXCR, one entry per CDR3 protein. The data contain hundreds of thousands of distinct CDR3 sequences, about 19% of them singletons.

The receptor was isolated from a woman aged 45 to 65 with Graves' hyperthyroidism that later progressed to Graves' ophthalmopathy. Material for sequencing was blood. This chain uses TRBV7-2 with TRBJ2-3; D not certain. The CDR3 loop is CASSLGLTGRRSDTQYF. For the CDR3, the DNA is TGTGCCAGCAGCTTAGGGTTAACGGGCCGTCGATCGGATACGCAGTATTTT.